The T cell receptor (beta chain) under discussion was sequenced for a study of blood T cell repertoires in COVID-19. Repertoires were generated with immunoSEQ multiplex PCR, while TCRdb's copy carries only in-frame clones and drops some. The sample has some 180,000 clones, roughly three quarters seen once. The sequencing sample was made of peripheral blood. The TCR was taken from a woman aged 40 to 50 with COVID-19, enrolled during active disease.

The CDR3 protein is CASSWQGNTEAFF. The CDR3 region has the DNA TGTGCCAGCAGCTGGCAGGGGAACACTGAAGCTTTCTTT. The rearrangement uses TRBV25-1 and TRBJ1-1, with D perhaps matching TRBD1 (5 bases). There are 13 residues in the CDR3. Trimming removed 6 bases at V and 1 base at J, with 9 bases between. Germline values: CDR1 MGHDK, CDR2 SYGVNS.